This paragraph covers one T cell receptor (beta chain) sequence. The assay was immunoSEQ multiplex PCR, and TCRdb's table has in-frame clones only and misses some. The data hold fewer than 350,000 clones, with about nine tenths observed a single time. The sample originates from a study of blood T cell repertoires in COVID-19. In germline, CDR1 is SQVTM, CDR2 ANQGSEA. This CDR3 has 11 residues. Trimming pared 7 bases from V and 0 bases from J, leaving 4 bases between. The sequenced sample consisted of peripheral blood. This TCR was sampled from a woman aged 55-70 years with COVID-19, enrolled during active disease. The V gene is TRBV29-1, the J gene TRBJ1-3; D gene unclear. In nucleotides, the CDR3 is TGCAGCGGCGGCTCTGGAAACACCATATATTTT. Residues: CSGGSGNTIYF.